Below, 27 T cell receptor beta chains from the same sample are listed, as sequenced in a study of shared clonotypes between healthy human individuals. This table comes from immunoSEQ multiplex PCR, and its TCRdb copy is limited to in-frame clones, with some not included. The sample has some 2,500,000 clones; around 93% are singletons. Sequenced sample: naive CD4+ T cells from PBMCs. Described subset: CD45RA+ positively selected. All receptors derive from a man younger than 35 in good health. Some clones in this sample may be carry-over from other donors' samples.

The rearrangement uses TRBV29-1 and TRBJ2-5, with D uncertain. This CDR3 spans 13 amino acids. The germline CDR1 and CDR2 sequences are SQVTM and ANQGSEA. The V end lost 3 bases, the J end lost 2 bases, and 10 bases lay between the germline ends. As DNA, the CDR3 is TGCAGCGTTGAGGGCGGCCAACAAGAGACCCAGTACTTC. Translating gives CSVEGGQQETQYF. The full variable domain, rest sourced from reference TRBV29-1 and TRBJ2-5, is SAVISQKPSRDICQRGTSLTIQCQVDSQVTMMFWYRQQPGQSLTLIATANQGSEATYESGFVIDKFPISRPNLTFSTLTVSNMSPEDSSIYLCSVEGGQQETQYFGPGTRLLVL.

The chain recombines TRBV19 with TRBJ1-4, with 7 positions matching TRBD1. CDR1 and CDR2 from the germline V gene are LNHDA and SQIVND (reference sequence). Germline trimming cut 4 bases from V and 6 bases from J; bases unmatched to any gene: 8. This CDR3 is built from 15 residues. CDR3 residues: CASSRQTGSHEKLFF. The CDR3 DNA sequence: TGTGCCAGTAGTAGACAGACAGGGTCGCATGAAAAACTGTTTTTT. Drawing the rest from reference TRBV19 and TRBJ1-4, the complete variable domain is DGGITQSPKYLFRKEGQNVTLSCEQNLNHDAMYWYRQDPGQGLRLIYYSQIVNDFQKGDIAEGYSVSREKKESFPLTVTSAQKNPTAFYLCASSRQTGSHEKLFFGSGTQLSVL.

The rearrangement links TRBV7-2 to TRBJ2-2; perhaps TRBD2 as D (7 bases). Germline V gene data show CDR1 as SGHTA and CDR2 as FQGNSA. CDR3 length: 17 amino acids. The ends were cut back, 5 bases at V and 7 bases at J, with 23 bases in the middle. DNA of the CDR3: TGTGCCAGCAGCGGTATTTGGGGGGGCCCCGTTGACGGGGAGCTGTTTTTT. Residues: CASSGIWGGPVDGELFF. Using reference TRBV7-2 and TRBJ2-2 for the parts outside the CDR3, the full variable domain is GAGVSQSPSNKVTEKGKDVELRCDPISGHTALYWYRQSLGQGLEFLIYFQGNSAPDKSGLPSDRFSAERTGGSVSTLTIQRTQQEDSAVYLCASSGIWGGPVDGELFFGEGSRLTVL.

The genes are TRBV27 and TRBJ1-2; 10 bases map to TRBD1. V lost 5 bases and J lost 4; bases outside the gene matches: 13. The CDR3 contains 17 residues. From germline, CDR1 is MNHEY and CDR2 SMNVEV (reference sequence). DNA of the CDR3: TGTGCCAGCAGTAACCGGACAGGGGGGGGACTAGGCTATGGCTACACCTTC. Translated, it gives CASSNRTGGGLGYGYTF.

A remark on this clone: A junction boundary mismatches the germline segment, possibly from a read error. V is TRBV28 and J is TRBJ2-3; 8 bases fit TRBD2. The CDR3 consists of 12 residues. The germline V gene encodes CDR1 MDHEN and CDR2 SYDVKM. As DNA, the CDR3 is TGCGGGATAGCGGGGAGCACAGATACGCAGTATTTT. The encoded protein is CGIAGSTDTQYF.

The CDR3 DNA follows: TGCGCCAGCAGCGTCACCGGGACAGCTTCACCCCTCCACTTT. Amino acids: CASSVTGTASPLHF. This chain joins TRBV5-1 and TRBJ1-6; TRBD1 matches at 7 bases. Germline CDR1 and CDR2: SGHRS and YFSETQ. With 4 bases clipped from V and 9 bases from J, the junction kept 7 bases outside the gene matches. The CDR3 totals 14 residues.

This chain joins TRBV5-6 and TRBJ2-1; 10 nucleotides line up with TRBD2. Germline trimming cut 0 bases from V and 5 bases from J; bases unmatched to any gene: 5. CDR3 length: 16 amino acids. Germline V lookup: CDR1 SGHDT, CDR2 YYEEEE. The CDR3 DNA reads as TGTGCCAGCAGCTTGGTACCGGGACTAGCGAACAATGAGCAGTTCTTC. It specifies CASSLVPGLANNEQFF.

This chain links TRBV9 with TRBJ2-3; D possibly corresponds to TRBD1 (6 bases). The V gene's germline CDR1 is SGDLS and CDR2 YYNGEE. Between the trimmed V and J ends, which lost 2 bases and 2 bases, there was a span of 18 bases. There are 17 residues in the CDR3. CDR3 bases: TGTGCCAGCAGCGTTGTCCGGACAGCGACATACACAGATACGCAGTATTTT. As protein: CASSVVRTATYTDTQYF. The full variable domain, its missing parts supplied by reference TRBV9 and TRBJ2-3, is DSGVTQTPKHLITATGQRVTLRCSPRSGDLSVYWYQQSLDQGLQFLIQYYNGEERAKGNILERFSAQQFPDLHSELNLSSLELGDSALYFCASSVVRTATYTDTQYFGPGTRLTVL.

The genes are TRBV6-1 and TRBJ2-6; D remains unclear. The germline gives CDR1 MNHNS, CDR2 SASEGT. The germline V and J ends were trimmed by 8 bases and 0 bases, with 5 bases remaining between them. This CDR3 has 13 amino acids. Here the CDR3 reads CASDDSGANVLTF. Written as DNA, the CDR3 is TGTGCCAGCGACGACTCTGGGGCCAACGTCCTGACTTTC.

Worth noting for this clone: The sample holds other DNA sequences that translate to the same CDR3. The chain uses TRBV5-1 and TRBJ2-5; D call uncertain. The V gene lost 0 bases and the J gene lost 3 bases, with 6 bases spanning the gap. The CDR3 extends over 13 amino acids. Germline V gene data show CDR1 as SGHRS and CDR2 as YFSETQ. CDR3 sequence: CASSLGSEETQYF. In nucleotides, the CDR3 is TGCGCCAGCAGCTTGGGCAGCGAAGAGACCCAGTACTTC. The full variable domain, rest sourced from reference TRBV5-1 and TRBJ2-5, is KAGVTQTPRYLIKTRGQQVTLSCSPISGHRSVSWYQQTPGQGLQFLFEYFSETQRNKGNFPGRFSGRQFSNSRSEMNVSTLELGDSALYLCASSLGSEETQYFGPGTRLLVL.

The V and J genes are TRBV6-1 and TRBJ2-7, with 7 bases aligning to TRBD1. The CDR3 loop spans 14 amino acids. From germline, CDR1 is MNHNS and CDR2 SASEGT. V lost 3 bases, J lost 6 bases, and 8 bases stayed unmatched. DNA of the CDR3: TGTGCCAGCAGTGAGACAGGGCCATTTGGCGAGCAGTACTTC. Translated: CASSETGPFGEQYF.

On this clone: The same CDR3 can be traced to other DNA sequences in this sample. The V and J genes are TRBV7-3 and TRBJ2-6, with a weak D call TRBD1 (6 bases). The CDR3 contains 16 residues. V was trimmed by 1 base and J by 2 bases, leaving 9 bases between them. Germline assignment: CDR1 SGHTA and CDR2 FQGTGA. CDR3 DNA: TGTGCCAGCAGCTTAAGTGGGGGCACTGGGGCCAACGTCCTGACTTTC. Protein sequence: CASSLSGGTGANVLTF.

The chain uses TRBV18 and TRBJ1-5, with TRBD1 identical over 7 bases. Germline-derived CDR1 and CDR2 are KGHSH and LQKENI. The CDR3 length is 17 residues. Trimming cost V 1 base and J 7 bases; bases outside gene matches: 13. The DNA for the CDR3 is TGTGCCAGCTCACCACTGAGAGGGACAGCTATAGGGCAGCCCCAGCATTTT. Protein sequence: CASSPLRGTAIGQPQHF.

The chain carries TRBV6-5 and TRBJ1-4; no firm D call. Germline V gene data show CDR1 as MNHEY and CDR2 as SVGAGI. V was clipped by 1 base and J by 1 base, with 10 bases between them. The CDR3 runs to 16 residues. CDR3 nucleotides: TGTGCCAGCAGTTACTGGCCTCCCAGAACTAATGAAAAACTGTTTTTT. It is translated as CASSYWPPRTNEKLFF.

The chain is built from TRBV2 and TRBJ1-2; a weak D match, TRBD1 (6 bases). Germline V gene data show CDR1 as SNHLY and CDR2 as FYNNEI. The germline V and J ends were trimmed by 6 bases and 6 bases, with 14 bases remaining between them. This CDR3 is 13 amino acids long. DNA for the CDR3: TGTGCCAGCAGGAGGGGGGAGGGGGATGGCTACACCTTC. This sequence encodes CASRRGEGDGYTF. The variable domain in full, completed from reference TRBV2 and TRBJ1-2, reads EPEVTQTPSHQVTQMGQEVILRCVPISNHLYFYWYRQILGQKVEFLVSFYNNEISEKSEIFDDQFSVERPDGSNFTLKIRSTKLEDSAMYFCASRRGEGDGYTFGSGTRLTVV.

The chain combines TRBV28 with TRBJ1-5, with D perhaps TRBD1 (6 bases). The CDR3 sequence is 15 residues long. From germline, CDR1 is MDHEN and CDR2 SYDVKM. V shed 2 bases and J shed 5 bases, with 13 bases lying between them. CDR3 DNA sequence: TGTGCCAGCAGTTTAGACAGGAGATCGTATCAGCCCCAGCATTTT. Translated: CASSLDRRSYQPQHF.

The V call is TRBV28, the J call TRBJ2-7; D is perhaps TRBD1 (6 bases). V lost 5 bases and J 1 base, leaving 12 bases between the germline ends. The CDR3 has 14 amino acids. Per germline, CDR1 MDHEN and CDR2 SYDVKM. CDR3 loop: CASSPVDRSYEQYF. CDR3 nucleotide sequence: TGTGCCAGCAGTCCCGTTGACAGGTCCTACGAGCAGTACTTC.

This rearrangement joins TRBV28 to TRBJ1-4; D gene uncertain. V shed 3 bases and J shed 5 bases, with 13 bases lying between them. The CDR3 runs 15 residues. The germline V gene encodes CDR1 MDHEN and CDR2 SYDVKM. The CDR3 DNA follows: TGTGCCAGCAGTTTCCCGAGGGCCACAAATGAAAAACTGTTTTTT. Protein: CASSFPRATNEKLFF.

The chain is built from TRBV7-2 and TRBJ1-1; D is uncertain. Trimming removed 3 bases from V and 4 bases from J, with 15 bases in between. The CDR3 has 15 amino acids. The germline gives CDR1 SGHTA, CDR2 FQGNSA. CDR3: CASSFGHSGSTEAFF. As DNA, the CDR3 is TGTGCCAGCAGCTTCGGCCATTCGGGCTCCACTGAAGCTTTCTTT.

The V call is TRBV19, the J call TRBJ2-7; 8 positions match TRBD2. This CDR3 has 15 residues. The V and J ends lost 3 bases and 3 bases, in that order; junction bases with no gene match: 7. Germline lookup yields CDR1 LNHDA and CDR2 SQIVND (reference sequence). CDR3 amino acids: CASSISGGRYYEQYF. The DNA for the CDR3 is TGTGCCAGTAGTATTAGCGGCGGGAGGTACTACGAGCAGTACTTC.

This clone has only one observation. In DNA, the CDR3 is TGTGCCAGCGCTAGCGGGAGGTTCCAAGAGACCCAGTACTTC. Translating gives CASASGRFQETQYF. V and J are TRBV9 and TRBJ2-5; TRBD2 matches 11 bases. Losses at the gene ends were 7 bases for V and 1 base for J; bases not matched to a gene: 3. Germline loops: CDR1 SGDLS, CDR2 YYNGEE. CDR3 length equals 14 residues.

The V gene is TRBV19, the J gene TRBJ1-1, with TRBD1 as a possible D gene (6 bases). The germline V and J ends were trimmed by 3 bases and 0 bases, with 11 bases remaining between them. The length of the CDR3 is 15 residues. Germline V gene data show CDR1 as LNHDA and CDR2 as SQIVND (reference sequence). The CDR3 here is CASSIARGLNTEAFF. In DNA, the CDR3 is TGTGCCAGTAGTATTGCCAGGGGATTGAACACTGAAGCTTTCTTT. The variable domain in full, with the rest retrieved from reference TRBV19 and TRBJ1-1, is DGGITQSPKYLFRKEGQNVTLSCEQNLNHDAMYWYRQDPGQGLRLIYYSQIVNDFQKGDIAEGYSVSREKKESFPLTVTSAQKNPTAFYLCASSIARGLNTEAFFGQGTRLTVV.

The V call is TRBV5-6, the J call TRBJ2-3, with D unresolved. The CDR3 runs 12 residues. Germline V lookup: CDR1 SGHDT, CDR2 YYEEEE. Trimming removed 4 bases from V and 0 bases from J, with 3 bases in between. The DNA for the CDR3 is TGTGCCAGCAGCGGGAGCACAGATACGCAGTATTTT. It yields the protein CASSGSTDTQYF.

The genes are TRBV6-6 and TRBJ2-7, with D unresolved. Germline CDR1 MNHNY, CDR2 SVGAGI (reference sequence). CDR3 size: 14 residues. V lost 0 bases, J lost 5 bases, and 11 bases lay in between. The CDR3 is CASSYSKMGNEQYF. In nucleotides, the CDR3 is TGTGCCAGCAGTTACTCGAAGATGGGGAACGAGCAGTACTTC.

This clone is a singleton in its sample. The chain couples TRBV5-1 to TRBJ1-2; D call uncertain. Trimming took off 0 bases at V and 8 bases at J, with 14 bases between the two ends. The CDR3 runs to 14 residues. The germline V gene encodes CDR1 SGHRS and CDR2 YFSETQ. CDR3 in amino acids: CASSLAPVPRGYTF. CDR3 bases: TGCGCCAGCAGCTTGGCCCCGGTGCCCCGGGGCTACACCTTC.

Notes on this clone: The same CDR3 arises from other DNA sequences in this sample as well. The V call is TRBV6-5, the J call TRBJ1-2; D unclear. V was trimmed by 2 bases and J by 2 bases, leaving 9 bases between them. The CDR3 is 14 amino acids. Germline V gene lookup returns CDR1 MNHEY and CDR2 SVGAGI. CDR3 sequence: CASSYREINYGYTF. Written as DNA, the CDR3 is TGTGCCAGCAGTTACAGGGAAATAAACTATGGCTACACCTTC.

The V and J genes are TRBV5-1 and TRBJ2-2, with TRBD2 matching over 9 bases. CDR1 and CDR2 (germline): SGHRS, YFSETQ. With V trimmed by 5 bases and J by 0 bases, 8 bases remained unmatched. CDR3 length: 17 amino acids. The CDR3 loop is CASRGAGLAANTGELFF. The CDR3 region has the DNA TGCGCCAGCAGAGGAGCGGGACTAGCAGCGAACACCGGGGAGCTGTTTTTT.